The rows below give T cell receptor beta chains drawn from one sample of a study of CD8 T cells in ankylosing spondylitis. TCRdb passed the 5' RACE reads through MiXCR, listing each CDR3 protein once. The table lists about 510,000 distinct CDR3 sequences, less than 6% of them singletons. The sample comprised blood, either unsorted or a sorted T cell fraction (not recorded which). The receptors were sampled from a male donor with ankylosing spondylitis. The CDR3 runs from the conserved cysteine through the conserved F or W. Expanded clones get a size class; other rows say once, few or many, or leave the size out.

J gene: TRBJ2-7; V gene: TRBV20-1; clone size: many; CDR3 protein: CSAAGNYEQYF
J gene: TRBJ2-3; V gene: TRBV5-1; clone size: many; CDR3 protein: CASRRQGASTDTQYF
J gene: TRBJ2-1; V gene: TRBV7-6; clone size: few; CDR3 protein: CASSWTSGGGNEQFF
J gene: TRBJ2-1; V gene: TRBV29-1; clone size: many; CDR3 protein: CSVMKLAGGYNEQFF
J gene: TRBJ2-1; V gene: TRBV20-1; clone size: many; CDR3 protein: CSARRHSGSYNEQFF
J gene: TRBJ2-5; V gene: TRBV4-3; clone size: many; CDR3 protein: CASSQATAGAGETQYF
J gene: TRBJ2-3; V gene: TRBV20-1; clone size: many; CDR3 protein: CSAAPGLEVDTQYF
J gene: TRBJ1-2; V gene: TRBV6-2/TRBV6-3; clone size: many; CDR3 protein: CASSYWEGYTF
J gene: TRBJ1-2; V gene: TRBV5-1; clone size: many; CDR3 protein: CASRGSFGGYTF
J gene: TRBJ2-7; V gene: TRBV29-1; clone size: many; CDR3 protein: CSVAGQMTYEQYF
J gene: TRBJ2-5; V gene: TRBV11-2; clone size: .; CDR3 protein: CASSPSGGGQETQYF
J gene: TRBJ2-3; V gene: TRBV20-1; clone size: few; CDR3 protein: CSAAKGTRAGVDTQYF
J gene: TRBJ2-3; V gene: TRBV24-1; clone size: many; CDR3 protein: CATSDLGDRDRDTDTQYF
J gene: TRBJ2-7; V gene: TRBV7-2; clone size: .; CDR3 protein: CASSLFGQRTVYEQYF
J gene: TRBJ2-3; V gene: TRBV3-1; clone size: .; CDR3 protein: CASSPSGIQRTDTQYF
J gene: TRBJ1-5; V gene: TRBV4-1; clone size: many; CDR3 protein: CASSQGWSASNQPQHF
J gene: TRBJ2-3; V gene: TRBV7-9; clone size: many; CDR3 protein: CASSFSQYTDTQYF
J gene: TRBJ2-1; V gene: TRBV6-2/TRBV6-3; clone size: many; CDR3 protein: CASSTPSPLHNEQFF
J gene: TRBJ2-2; V gene: TRBV7-2; clone size: many; CDR3 protein: CASSPSRGGELFF
J gene: TRBJ2-7; V gene: TRBV5-5; clone size: .; CDR3 protein: CASSFGTGCYEQYF
J gene: TRBJ2-3; V gene: TRBV9; clone size: many; CDR3 protein: CASSVEWGTGDTDTQYF
J gene: TRBJ2-7; V gene: TRBV5-1; clone size: many; CDR3 protein: CASRGSAGETEQYF
J gene: TRBJ2-7; V gene: TRBV7-6; clone size: many; CDR3 protein: CASSQERTYEQYF
J gene: TRBJ2-3; V gene: TRBV7-8; clone size: many; CDR3 protein: CASSPPSGTSGADTQYF
J gene: TRBJ2-1; V gene: TRBV20-1; clone size: many; CDR3 protein: CSARDPSGSPGDEQFF
J gene: TRBJ2-6; V gene: TRBV5-1; clone size: .; CDR3 protein: CASSGSRAGANVLTF
J gene: TRBJ2-7; V gene: TRBV10-3; clone size: many; CDR3 protein: CAISETMGDREGEQYF
J gene: TRBJ1-1; V gene: TRBV5-1; clone size: many; CDR3 protein: CASSWTGSLNTEAFF
J gene: TRBJ2-5; V gene: TRBV28; clone size: many; CDR3 protein: CASTLGGRIETQYF
J gene: TRBJ1-2; V gene: TRBV7-2; clone size: many; CDR3 protein: CASSRSSVAGYTF
J gene: TRBJ2-4; V gene: TRBV3-1; clone size: .; CDR3 protein: CASTRSGAKNIQYF
J gene: TRBJ1-5; V gene: TRBV10-3; clone size: many; CDR3 protein: CAHGTGVNQPQHF
J gene: TRBJ2-7; V gene: TRBV30; clone size: .; CDR3 protein: CAWISTGVYEQYF
J gene: TRBJ2-7; V gene: TRBV28; clone size: many; CDR3 protein: CASSYFFRTDALYEQYF
J gene: TRBJ2-3; V gene: TRBV10-3; clone size: many; CDR3 protein: CAFGGSSTDTQYF
J gene: TRBJ2-4; V gene: TRBV6-1; clone size: .; CDR3 protein: CASSTLKEAKNIQYF
J gene: TRBJ1-2; V gene: TRBV7-9; clone size: .; CDR3 protein: CASRTNTQTSYGYTF
J gene: TRBJ2-7; V gene: TRBV7-3; clone size: .; CDR3 protein: CASSLRLGDEQYF
J gene: TRBJ1-6; V gene: TRBV5-1; clone size: many; CDR3 protein: CASSVEAGYNSPLHF
J gene: TRBJ2-2; V gene: TRBV28; clone size: many; CDR3 protein: CASSWTQNTGELFF
J gene: TRBJ1-1; V gene: TRBV27; clone size: many; CDR3 protein: CASSLIGDTAFF
J gene: TRBJ2-1; V gene: TRBV7-2; clone size: many; CDR3 protein: CASSLGPGNEQFF
J gene: TRBJ2-3; V gene: TRBV28; clone size: many; CDR3 protein: CATGGGLGTDTQYF
J gene: TRBJ2-5; V gene: TRBV3-1; clone size: .; CDR3 protein: CASSQWGLSQETQYF
J gene: TRBJ1-5; V gene: TRBV4-2; clone size: many; CDR3 protein: CASSQVIRGRGNQPQHF
J gene: TRBJ2-3; V gene: TRBV12-3/TRBV12-4; clone size: many; CDR3 protein: CASSLTSGRGDTQYF
J gene: TRBJ2-5; V gene: TRBV28; clone size: many; CDR3 protein: CASTSGSGSYQETQYF
J gene: TRBJ1-2; V gene: TRBV20-1; clone size: many; CDR3 protein: CSARVYSGTEGVRGYTF
J gene: TRBJ2-2; V gene: TRBV18; clone size: .; CDR3 protein: CASSPGLAGETGELFF
J gene: TRBJ1-2; V gene: TRBV10-3; clone size: many; CDR3 protein: CAIPTGSTFYGYTF
J gene: TRBJ2-1; V gene: TRBV3-1; clone size: few; CDR3 protein: CASSQGTLAGYNEQFF